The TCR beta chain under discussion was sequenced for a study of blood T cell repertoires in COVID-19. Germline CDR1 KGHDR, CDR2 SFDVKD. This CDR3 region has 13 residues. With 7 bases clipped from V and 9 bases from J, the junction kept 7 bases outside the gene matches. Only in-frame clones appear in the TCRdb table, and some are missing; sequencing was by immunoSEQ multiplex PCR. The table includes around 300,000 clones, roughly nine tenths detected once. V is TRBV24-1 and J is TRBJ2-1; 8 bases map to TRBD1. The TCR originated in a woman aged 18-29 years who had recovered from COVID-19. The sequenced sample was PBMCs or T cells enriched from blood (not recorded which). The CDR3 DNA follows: TGTGCCACCAGGAAAGACAGGGGTGGTGAGCAGTTCTTC. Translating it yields CATRKDRGGEQFF.